The 16 T cell receptor beta chains presented below share a single source sample, sequenced in a study of identical twins. TCRdb independently ran MiXCR on the 5' RACE reads; one entry per CDR3 protein. This table has under 800,000 distinct CDR3 sequences, about 20% appearing once. The same data also contributed to another study, on T cells expressing NK-cell markers.

Sequencing was carried out using PBMCs. These receptors originate from a woman between 18 and 29 years old in good health.

This clonotype has a count of ten or more. This sequence joins TRBV5-8 and TRBJ2-2; D not certain. V gave up 2 bases and J gave up 6 bases, with 8 bases separating them. Germline values: CDR1 SGHTS, CDR2 YDEGEE. The CDR3 sequence is 13 residues long. CDR3 region: CASSFGRSGELFF. In DNA, the CDR3 is TGTGCCAGCAGCTTTGGACGGTCCGGGGAGCTGTTTTTT.

The genes are TRBV7-6 and TRBJ2-7; tentative D call: TRBD1 (6 bases). The CDR3 has 16 amino acids. Germline loops: CDR1 SGHVS, CDR2 FNYEAQ. Trimming cost V 5 bases and J 0 bases, with 17 bases left between them. CDR3 coding DNA: TGTGCCAGCAGCCCGAAGAAGGACAGCGGCTCCTACGAGCAGTACTTC. Amino acid sequence: CASSPKKDSGSYEQYF.

This clonotype was detected only a few times. At one end the junction does not follow the germline gene, possibly because of a read error. The chain joins TRBV7-2 to TRBJ2-1, with 7 nucleotides matching TRBD2. Germline V gene data show CDR1 as SGHTA and CDR2 as FQGNSA. The CDR3 runs to 15 residues. This CDR3 is CASSLSGSSHNEQFF. The DNA of the CDR3 is TGTGCCAGCAGCCTTAGCGGGTCCTCCCACAATGAGCAGTTCTTC. Variable domain in full (rest from reference TRBV7-2 and TRBJ2-1): GAGVSQSPSNKVTEKGKDVELRCDPISGHTALYWYRQSLGQGLEFLIYFQGNSAPDKSGLPSDRFSAERTGGSVSTLTIQRTQQEDSAVYLCASSLSGSSHNEQFFGPGTRLTVL.

The chain carries TRBV5-1 and TRBJ2-6, with D perhaps given as TRBD1 or TRBD2 (5 bases each). The CDR3 has 17 amino acids. Trimming left V 3 bases short and J 4 bases short, with 17 bases between. Germline V gene data show CDR1 as SGHRS and CDR2 as YFSETQ. CDR3 amino acids: CASSWTISGTGANVLTF. CDR3 coding DNA: TGCGCCAGCAGCTGGACCATCTCAGGGACGGGGGCCAACGTCCTGACTTTC.

This clonotype appeared a few times. The chain carries TRBV6-2 or TRBV6-3 and TRBJ2-7; 12 nucleotides match TRBD2. The germline V gene encodes CDR1 MNHEY and CDR2 SVGEGT. V lost 4 bases and J lost 3; bases outside the gene matches: 1. The CDR3 has 14 amino acids. This CDR3 is CASSWTSGIYEQYF. The CDR3 nucleotides are TGTGCCAGCAGTTGGACTAGCGGGATCTACGAGCAGTACTTC.

The chain has TRBV12-3 or TRBV12-4 and TRBJ1-6; 7 bases agree with TRBD1. J gave up 10 bases and V 6 bases, and 12 bases lay outside the gene matches. CDR3 length equals 15 residues. The DNA of the CDR3 is TGTGCCAGCAGGCAGGCCTCAGGGGGAGGATCACCCCTCCACTTT. Encoded protein: CASRQASGGGSPLHF.

The CDR3, as DNA: TGTGCCAGCACCCGGGACCTCCAAGAGACCCAGTACTTC. The encoded protein is CASTRDLQETQYF. The V gene is TRBV7-8, the J gene TRBJ2-5; D is tentatively TRBD1 or TRBD2 (5 bases each). Germline CDR1 is SGHVS and CDR2 is FQNEAQ. The V and J ends lost 7 bases and 1 base respectively, with 10 bases between them. This CDR3 is built from 13 residues.

The chain links TRBV6-1 to TRBJ2-2; unclear D gene. This CDR3 comprises 15 residues. Germline V CDR1 and CDR2: MNHNS, SASEGT. Trimming pared 2 bases from V and 5 bases from J, leaving 12 bases between. CDR3 loop: CASSEIGSLTGELFF. The CDR3 DNA is TGTGCCAGCAGTGAAATTGGCAGCTTGACCGGGGAGCTGTTTTTT.

The rearrangement uses TRBV25-1 and TRBJ2-2; TRBD2 is a possible D gene (6 bases). The length of the CDR3 is 12 residues. V lost 11 bases to trimming and J lost 5 bases, with 12 bases between them. CDR1 MGHDK and CDR2 SYGVNS come from the germline V gene. In nucleotides, the CDR3 is TGTGCCTCGGGAGTTGAAACCGGGGAGCTGTTTTTT. Its protein product is CASGVETGELFF.

This clonotype was seen ten or more times. The chain couples TRBV6-5 to TRBJ2-5; TRBD2 matches at 9 bases. The germline V gene has CDR1 MNHEY and CDR2 SVGAGI. The CDR3 totals 16 residues. V dropped 2 bases and J dropped 3; count of bases not matched to a gene: 7. CDR3 bases: TGTGCCAGCAGTTACCTCTCCGCGGGAGGGGAAGAGACCCAGTACTTC. Translation: CASSYLSAGGEETQYF.

The chain uses TRBV20-1 and TRBJ2-5; D not resolved. V gave up 0 bases and J gave up 3 bases, with 11 bases separating them. The CDR3 contains 14 residues. The germline gives CDR1 DFQATT, CDR2 SNEGSKA (reference sequence). The CDR3 is CSARDEGDKETQYF. The CDR3 DNA reads as TGCAGTGCTAGAGATGAAGGAGACAAAGAGACCCAGTACTTC.

The V call is TRBV20-1, the J call TRBJ2-5; D may correspond to TRBD1 or TRBD2 (6 bases each). This CDR3 has 14 residues. Between the trimmed V and J ends, which lost 7 bases and 5 bases, there was a span of 20 bases. The germline CDR1 and CDR2 sequences are DFQATT and SNEGSKA (reference sequence). CDR3 coding DNA: TGCAGTGTTCAGAAGGGGGGTGGTAGGGAGACCCAGTACTTC. Its protein is CSVQKGGGRETQYF.

This sequence joins TRBV20-1 and TRBJ2-7; maybe TRBD2 (6 bases). Germline V CDR1 and CDR2: DFQATT, SNEGSKA (reference sequence). V gave up 3 bases and J gave up 0 bases, with 12 bases separating them. The CDR3 length is 14 residues. CDR3 sequence reads: CSASKIAVSYEQYF. As DNA, the CDR3 is TGCAGTGCTAGTAAGATAGCGGTCTCCTACGAGCAGTACTTC.

The chain employs TRBV7-9 and TRBJ2-7, with D perhaps TRBD1 (5 bases). The V and J ends lost 2 bases and 4 bases respectively, with 12 bases between them. In germline, CDR1 is SEHNR, CDR2 FQNEAQ (reference sequence). This CDR3 spans 14 amino acids. CDR3 protein: CASSLQGTRYEQYF. For the CDR3, the DNA is TGTGCCAGCAGCTTACAGGGTACGAGGTACGAGCAGTACTTC.

The chain links TRBV7-2 to TRBJ2-1; TRBD2 is a possible D gene (6 bases). V shed 3 bases and J shed 7 bases, with 16 bases lying between them. Germline V lookup: CDR1 SGHTA, CDR2 FQGNSA. The CDR3 totals 15 residues. CDR3 loop: CASSLGRERRNEQFF. CDR3 nucleotide sequence: TGTGCCAGCAGCTTGGGTCGGGAGAGGAGAAATGAGCAGTTCTTC.

This rearrangement joins TRBV11-3 to TRBJ2-2; 8 nucleotides align to TRBD2. Germline trimming cut 5 bases from V and 2 bases from J; bases unmatched to any gene: 4. Germline-derived CDR1 and CDR2 are SGHNT and YENEEA. This CDR3 has 15 residues. The CDR3: CASSPGGFNTGELFF. The DNA for the CDR3 is TGTGCCAGCAGCCCGGGAGGGTTTAACACCGGGGAGCTGTTTTTT.